The entry below gives a single TCR beta chain sequence along with its context. This entry is derived from a study of blood T cell repertoires in COVID-19. Germline V gives CDR1 SGHTA, CDR2 FQGTGA. There are 14 residues in the CDR3. Between the trimmed V and J ends, which lost 6 bases and 7 bases, there was a span of 15 bases. Under the authors' procedure: How many nucleated cells were present was estimated from reference gene primer amplification. Sequencing used immunoSEQ multiplex PCR; TCRdb keeps in-frame clones, though not all of them. D and trimming were read from the DNA, whereas the V and J calls and clone size are those reported in that table. The profile shows roughly 140,000 clones, roughly 82% of them singletons.

This sequence joins TRBV7-3 and TRBJ1-4, with D tentatively TRBD1 (5 bases). The sequence was collected from a woman aged 50 to 60 in a cohort sampled during active or convalescent COVID-19. What was sequenced was peripheral blood. This CDR3 is CASSSGTFGEKLFF. CDR3 DNA sequence: TGTGCCAGCAGTTCCGGGACTTTCGGTGAAAAACTGTTTTTT.